This T cell receptor (beta chain) was retrieved from a study of shared clonotypes between healthy human individuals (dated by TCRdb to 2018 to 2020). At the level of the whole study: The cohort included a few men and a couple of women between 18 and 49 years of age. To increase sequencing depth and limit assay-specific biases, different laboratories used diverse techniques to prepare libraries and sequence TCR repertoires. Blood TCR repertoires of five healthy adults were deeply sequenced to estimate repertoire size and the extent of clonotype sharing between individuals. Per donor, leukapheresis produced somewhere between about 0.94 and 9 billion PBMCs.

This clone was observed many times. Its antigen is still unknown. No quality values exist for individual bases; no much larger clone is one base distant. Other DNA sequences in this sample translate to the same CDR3. Deletion took 4 bases off V and 0 bases off J, with a span of 8 bases between the germline ends. The CDR3 has 14 amino acids, counting the end cysteine and phenylalanine. Here the CDR3 DNA is all that survives: 42 bases in frame from base 1. The germline V gene sets CDR1 to SGHTA and CDR2 to FQGTGA. Summary of the overall study and its limitations: Sampling was restricted to blood, and TCR repertoires in tissues likely differ from the TCR repertoires found in blood. Pairwise subsampling indicated that sequencing depth was expected to affect the degree of clonotype sharing among donors. The genetic and exposure-history diversity represented was limited by the small number of donors.

Donors were healthy HIV-negative adults with no recently reported acute infections or vaccinations. All donors were Caucasian adults living in Nashville, Tennessee, USA. In the unsorted samples, 90 million to 100 million PBMCs were counted, and genomic DNA was extracted using the QIAamp DNA Blood Mini kit. Blood was collected by leukapheresis, and PBMCs were isolated by Ficoll-Histopaque density gradient centrifugation and then cryopreserved in liquid nitrogen vapor phase. Using the deep immunoSEQ assay, TCR CDR3 regions were amplified from genomic DNA by multiplex PCR. Extracted genomic DNA from each cell subset was distributed evenly across all wells of several immunoSEQ 96-well plates, and each plate was treated as a replicate. Each replicate PCR for unsorted PBMC received 300 to 350 ng genomic DNA, equal to approximately 29,000 T cell genomes. Genomic DNA from unsorted PBMC was sequenced over ten immunoSEQ deep assay plates. Purified libraries were measured with a Qubit 3.0 fluorometer, size-checked on a Bioanalyzer 2100, and measured again with the KAPA Library Quantification kit. A separate single-read 150-cycle Illumina NextSeq 550 flow cell was used to sequence each immunoSEQ 96-well plate. As for the authors' bioinformatics: Because the immunoSEQ output included only junctional sequences and no quality scores, the filtering could not be the same as the filtering used for full-length reads. To assign V/J genes and CDR3, sequences were annotated using PyIR, a Python wrapper for IgBLAST v1.9, with IMGT germline references. Any read was removed if the V/J assignment was weak (E-value above 1e-6), the CDR3 was missing, or the read contained stop codons, out-of-frame junctions, or ambiguous translated residues. V3J clonotypes were defined as sequences sharing an identical inferred V gene, J gene, and CDR3 amino acid sequence. To compute the percentage overlap between repertoires, the number of shared unique clonotypes was divided by the size of the smaller repertoire. Three approaches were used to assess repertoire richness: RTK rarefaction, the Chao1 estimator, and Recon v2.1 estimates of unobserved clonotypes. Not all clones reach the TCRdb copy of this immuneACCESS table, which keeps in-frame sequences only. Checked studies attribute under half of the gap to unresolved V genes and leave the rest unexplained. D and trimming were read from the DNA, whereas the V and J calls and clone size are those reported in that table. The sample contains some 480,000 clones, 79% of them found a single time. The ten largest clones capture approximately 12% of the sample.

The chain is made from TRBV7-3 and TRBJ2-3; matching of 6 bases hints at TRBD2 as the D gene. The sequence was collected from a woman aged 40 to 49 in good health. Some clones in this sample may be carry-over from other donors' samples. Sequenced material: PBMCs. The sequenced DNA is TGTGCCAGCAGCTCCGGGACTAGCACAGATACGCAGTATTTT. This encodes CASSSGTSTDTQYF.